The clone carrying this TCR beta chain was detected only a few times. Unique molecular identifiers were incorporated during preparation of the TCRbeta library. From the PCR reads, TCRdb called clonotypes with MiXCR, one entry per CDR3 protein. The data hold approximately 800,000 distinct CDR3 sequences, with 16% observed a single time. These data belong to a study of T-cell reconstitution after alpha-beta-depleted transplantation in children. The V and J ends lost 1 base and 1 base respectively, with 10 bases between them. The CDR3 is 15 amino acids. Per germline, CDR1 LNHDA and CDR2 SQIVND (reference sequence).

This clonotype was sampled from a male patient younger than 18 who had a stem cell transplant for acute lymphoblastic leukemia, so the T cells may come from the graft donor. Source: PBMCs, mostly from graft donor cells, taken 360 days after TCRalphabeta/CD19-depleted stem cell transplant. The V call is TRBV19, the J call TRBJ1-1, with D hard to call. The CDR3 protein is CASSIVSAGNTEAFF. DNA of the CDR3: TGTGCCAGTAGTATAGTAAGCGCCGGGAACACTGAAGCTTTCTTT. Combining the CDR3 with reference TRBV19 and TRBJ1-1 gives the whole variable domain DGGITQSPKYLFRKEGQNVTLSCEQNLNHDAMYWYRQDPGQGLRLIYYSQIVNDFQKGDIAEGYSVSREKKESFPLTVTSAQKNPTAFYLCASSIVSAGNTEAFFGQGTRLTVV.